A single sample is the source of the 2 T cell receptor beta chains below, sequenced in a study of Graves' ophthalmopathy and Graves' hyperthyroidism. Scientists amplified the TCR beta CDR3 regions from RNA transcripts. In the first round, RT-PCR was carried out with HTBI primers, and a multiplex PCR formed the second round. MiXCR, run by TCRdb on the multiplex PCR reads, gives a single entry per CDR3 protein. Here the sample spans around 1,200,000 distinct CDR3 sequences, 35% to 40% being singletons. Material: peripheral blood or thyroid tissue (not recorded which). Receptors originate from an adult man with Graves' hyperthyroidism.

The J gene is TRBJ2-6, the V gene TRBV28; D is perhaps TRBD2 (6 bases). Trimming removed 5 bases at V and 9 bases at J, with 20 bases between. The germline V gene encodes CDR1 MDHEN and CDR2 SYDVKM. CDR3 length: 16 residues. Here the CDR3 DNA reads TGTGCCAGCAGTCCGTCCCCCGGGAGAAGGGGCAACGTCCTGACTTTC. Amino acids: CASSPSPGRRGNVLTF.

The sample holds many counts of this clonotype. This CDR3 is missing its conserved last phenylalanine or tryptophan, likely due to a read error. No DNA is shown, since the ends of the CDR3 on it are uncertain; the CDR3 is the one TCRdb lists. The chain links TRBV12-3 or TRBV12-4 to TRBJ1-1. The CDR3 length equals 8 residues, ends included. The CDR3 sequence is CASSSANY.